This TCR beta chain appears in the sequencing data of a study of regulatory T cells in long-lasting Graves disease. Study observations and caveats: TRBV28, TRBJ1-2 and TRBJ2-5 emerged as the favored segments in persistent disease.

TCR beta libraries were built with iRepertoire HTBI primers and Arm-PCR of CDR3 regions. A single record per CDR3 protein comes from TCRdb applying MiXCR to the multiplex PCR reads. Of 600,000 to 850,000 distinct CDR3 sequences detected, around 32% appear once; the ten largest clones hold 42%. This clonotype was recorded a few times. Its antigen is unknown. Between the trimmed V and J ends, which lost 0 bases and 3 bases, there was a span of 6 bases. The CDR3 consists of 13 residues. Germline V gives CDR1 SGHDT, CDR2 YYEEEE. The time point here: persistent/refractory GD, antithyroid drugs over 5 years with positive TRAb. Construction of the TCR library relied on RNA isolated from PBMCs. By American Thyroid Association guidelines, Graves' disease was diagnosed in the cohort.

The sequence was obtained from a female donor with Graves disease. The material sequenced was peripheral blood mononuclear cells (PBMCs), taken when the disease was refractory, from a patient treated with antithyroid drugs. The chain links TRBV5-6 to TRBJ1-1; D not resolved. The CDR3 spells CASSLGRYTEAFF. The CDR3 DNA sequence: TGTGCCAGCAGCTTGGGCAGATACACTGAAGCTTTCTTT.